The subject of this entry is one TCR beta chain. The sample is drawn from a study of CD8 T cells in Susac syndrome. In the study overall: Patients with Susac syndrome who were sequenced included roughly 6 with active disease and eight in remission.

The CDR3 is 15 residues long. J gave up 10 bases and V 7 bases, and 13 bases lay outside the gene matches. The germline gives CDR1 SGDLS, CDR2 YYNGEE. RNA in amounts of roughly 0.5 to 1 ug was reverse transcribed with random hexamers. TCRdb re-called the immunoSEQ multiplex PCR reads with MiXCR, one entry per CDR3 protein. The repertoire holds 170,000 or so distinct CDR3 sequences, with roughly 94% as singletons. Fulfillment of recently defined diagnostic criteria for definite or probable disease was shown by the patients with Susac syndrome. The V gene is TRBV9, the J gene TRBJ1-6, with 8 bases identical to TRBD1. The receptor was isolated from a human donor with Susac syndrome. The material sequenced was CD4+ T cells from PBMCs. In DNA form, the CDR3 reads TGTGCCAGCGATTCGAACAGGGGGTTGAGCTCACCCCTCCACTTT. Protein: CASDSNRGLSSPLHF.